This paragraph covers one T cell receptor beta chain sequence. The data originate from a study of blood T cell repertoires in COVID-19. The wider study: Specimens from acute and convalescent COVID-19 originated in the United States, Italy and Spain. From T cells, B-cell-depleted T cells, or PBMCs came the material, which was cDNA or gDNA.

The germline gives CDR1 SGHRS, CDR2 YFSETQ. The CDR3 totals 15 residues. J lost 2 bases, V lost 0 bases, and 4 bases had no gene match. In the original workflow: Amplification of reference gene primers provided the estimated nucleated cell counts. The assay was immunoSEQ multiplex PCR, and TCRdb's table has in-frame clones only and misses some. The V and J calls and clone size are taken from that table; D and trimming were inferred from the DNA. The data hold over 85,000 clones, with 70% to 90% observed a single time. Material: peripheral blood. This TCR was sampled from a man aged 55-75 years with acute or convalescent COVID-19. This chain joins TRBV5-1 and TRBJ2-5, with 7 positions matching TRBD1. CDR3 residues: CASSLATGKQETQYF. In DNA, the CDR3 is TGCGCCAGCAGCTTGGCGACAGGGAAGCAAGAGACCCAGTACTTC.